The 28 T cell receptor beta chains given below trace back to one sample, sequenced in a study of PD-L1 blockade in urothelial cancer. Assay used: immunoSEQ multiplex PCR; TCRdb lists only in-frame clones, some missing. Of tens of thousands of clones listed, around three quarters are singletons. Described time point: peripheral blood 6 weeks after treatment start. Sequencing was performed on PBMCs, taken around atezolizumab (anti-PD-L1) treatment. All receptors derive from a man between 65 and 85 years old with urothelial cancer.

V and J are TRBV7-3 and TRBJ2-5; TRBD2 agrees at 8 bases. This CDR3 is 15 amino acids long. Losses at the gene ends were 5 bases for V and 4 bases for J; bases not matched to a gene: 9. CDR1 and CDR2 (germline): SGHTA, FQGTGA. CDR3: CASSPRGVGGETQYF. CDR3 nucleotide sequence: TGTGCCAGCAGCCCGCGGGGGGTAGGGGGAGAGACCCAGTACTTC.

In its sample, this clone was seen once. The chain carries TRBV18 and TRBJ2-2; 11 bases agree with TRBD2. CDR1 and CDR2 (germline): KGHSH, LQKENI. CDR3 size: 19 residues. The ends lost 5 bases at V and 0 bases at J; junction bases unmatched: 11. The CDR3 DNA reads TGTGCCAGCTCAGCACAGACACTAGCGGGAGCCTCGAACACCGGGGAGCTGTTTTTT. Its translation: CASSAQTLAGASNTGELFF.

Comments on this clone: At one of its ends the junction is not consistent with the germline gene, which may arise from a read error. V gene TRBV7-2 combines with J gene TRBJ1-3; 8 bases line up with TRBD1. The CDR3 runs 16 residues. Germline V gene sequence: CDR1 SGHTA, CDR2 FQGNSA. This CDR3 reads CASSQAGTGSGNTIYF. As DNA, the CDR3 is TGCGCCAGCAGCCAAGCCGGGACAGGCTCTGGAAACACCATATATTTT.

The rearrangement uses TRBV6-5 and TRBJ1-4; 10 nucleotides match TRBD1. V trimming: 4 bases; J trimming: 7 bases; junction bases outside the gene matches: 3. Germline-derived CDR1 and CDR2 are MNHEY and SVGAGI. CDR3 length equals 14 residues. The CDR3 spells CASSSGTGAEKLFF. CDR3 DNA: TGTGCCAGCAGTTCCGGGACAGGGGCTGAAAAACTGTTTTTT.

The chain links TRBV2 to TRBJ2-7; 8 nucleotides line up with TRBD2. Trimming at V came to 6 bases and at J to 4 bases, leaving 8 bases not matched to a gene. The CDR3 length is 14 residues. CDR1 and CDR2 from the germline V gene are SNHLY and FYNNEI. DNA of the CDR3: TGTGCCAGCAGGCCTAGAGCGGGGGCATACGAGCAGTACTTC. As protein: CASRPRAGAYEQYF.

V and J are TRBV5-1 and TRBJ2-2; perhaps TRBD1 as D (5 bases). The V gene's germline CDR1 is SGHRS and CDR2 YFSETQ. Trimming took off 2 bases at V and 6 bases at J, with 11 bases between the two ends. The CDR3 totals 14 residues. The CDR3 sequence: CASSFKGDSGELFF. CDR3 bases: TGCGCCAGCAGCTTTAAAGGGGATTCCGGGGAGCTGTTTTTT.

The V and J genes are TRBV10-3 and TRBJ1-1; D possibly corresponds to TRBD1 (6 bases). The CDR3 length is 13 residues. CDR1 and CDR2 from the germline V gene are ENHRY and SYGVKD. Trimming removed 9 bases at V and 1 base at J, with 12 bases between. The CDR3 is CAITQGQNTEAFF. For the CDR3, the DNA is TGTGCCATTACACAGGGCCAGAACACTGAAGCTTTCTTT.

This clone appeared a few times. The chain has TRBV5-8 and TRBJ1-6; D not resolved. This CDR3 has 15 amino acids. Deletions cut 1 base from V and 7 bases from J, with 12 bases between. Per germline, CDR1 SGHTS and CDR2 YDEGEE. DNA for the CDR3: TGTGCCAGCAGCTTGCGCGGCAGTAAGAATTCACCCCTCCACTTT. Encoded protein: CASSLRGSKNSPLHF.

This rearrangement joins TRBV7-2 to TRBJ2-5, with a weak D call TRBD1 (6 bases). V was pared by 1 base and J by 4 bases, with 19 bases between. Germline assignment: CDR1 SGHTA and CDR2 FQGNSA. This CDR3 has 17 residues. The CDR3 here is CASSLGEGTTQLETQYF. CDR3 nucleotide sequence: TGTGCCAGCAGCTTAGGAGAGGGGACAACCCAACTAGAGACCCAGTACTTC.

This chain links TRBV7-9 with TRBJ2-7; 9 bases align to TRBD1. CDR1 and CDR2 (germline): SEHNR, FQNEAQ (reference sequence). The J segment lost 4 bases and the V segment lost 5 bases, leaving 6 bases of the junction unmatched. The CDR3 covers 14 residues. The CDR3: CASSPDRGYYEQYF. CDR3 DNA sequence: TGTGCCAGCAGCCCGGACAGGGGATATTACGAGCAGTACTTC.

This chain uses TRBV7-9 with TRBJ2-2, with 10 bases aligning to TRBD1. Trimming cost V 4 bases and J 0 bases; bases outside gene matches: 2. Germline V lookup: CDR1 SEHNR, CDR2 FQNEAQ (reference sequence). The CDR3 runs to 16 residues. The CDR3 DNA reads as TGTGCCAGCAGCTGGACAGGGGGTCCGAACACCGGGGAGCTGTTTTTT. Translating gives CASSWTGGPNTGELFF.

This sequence joins TRBV7-3 and TRBJ1-3, with D possibly being TRBD1 (5 bases). Germline CDR1 and CDR2: SGHTA and FQGTGA. V was trimmed by 0 bases and J by 7 bases, leaving 19 bases between them. The CDR3 spans 17 residues. The CDR3 loop is CASSLTGTAAGVNTIYF. For the CDR3, the DNA is TGTGCCAGCAGCTTAACGGGGACTGCGGCGGGGGTGAACACCATATATTTT.

DNA for the CDR3: TGTGCCAGCAGCTTAGTCCCGGGACAGAGGGGCAATCAGCCCCAGCATTTT. Translated, it gives CASSLVPGQRGNQPQHF. The V and J genes are TRBV7-2 and TRBJ1-5, with 7 bases identical to TRBD1. J lost 2 bases, V lost 1 base, and 8 bases had no gene match. Germline loops: CDR1 SGHTA, CDR2 FQGNSA. CDR3 length: 17 residues.

V and J are TRBV7-9 and TRBJ2-5, with 8 bases matching TRBD2. This CDR3 is 15 amino acids long. J gave up 9 bases and V 1 base, and 10 bases lay outside the gene matches. Germline V CDR1 and CDR2: SEHNR, FQNEAQ (reference sequence). The CDR3 sequence is CASSLVMLGRGAQYF. For the CDR3, the DNA is TGTGCCAGCAGCTTAGTGATGCTGGGGCGGGGGGCCCAGTACTTC.

The V and J genes are TRBV7-2 and TRBJ2-1; TRBD1 might be the D (5 bases). This CDR3 is built from 14 residues. V was shortened by 3 bases and J by 13 bases, with 19 bases between the two germline ends. Germline-derived CDR1 and CDR2 are SGHTA and FQGNSA. DNA for the CDR3: TGTGCCAGCAGCTTTAAGCGCACGGGTACAGGTCAGTTCTTC. As protein: CASSFKRTGTGQFF.

The CDR3 protein is CASSPTGVQGNQPQHF. DNA for the CDR3: TGTGCCAGTAGTCCGACAGGGGTTCAAGGCAATCAGCCCCAGCATTTT. This sequence joins TRBV19 and TRBJ1-5; 8 bases fit TRBD1. Germline loops: CDR1 LNHDA, CDR2 SQIVND (reference sequence). This CDR3 has 16 residues. The ends lost 5 bases at V and 2 bases at J; junction bases unmatched: 8.

CDR3 sequence: CASSLVGGAGGVRNEQFF. CDR3 in DNA: TGCGCCAGCAGCTTGGTTGGCGGGGCAGGAGGGGTAAGGAATGAGCAGTTCTTC. J is TRBJ2-1 and V is TRBV5-1; a possible D gene is TRBD2 (6 bases). Germline V lookup: CDR1 SGHRS, CDR2 YFSETQ. V lost 0 bases to trimming and J lost 7 bases, with 23 bases between them. The CDR3 length is 18 residues.

This chain uses TRBV9 with TRBJ1-2; 8 positions match TRBD1. The CDR3 is made up of 16 amino acids. The V gene end was trimmed by 3 bases and the J gene end by 2 bases; junction bases not matched to a gene: 9. The germline CDR1 and CDR2 sequences are SGDLS and YYNGEE. CDR3 loop: CASSDSQWTGNYGYTF. Written as DNA, the CDR3 is TGTGCCAGCAGCGACAGCCAGTGGACAGGGAACTATGGCTACACCTTC. Based on the CDR3 plus reference TRBV9 and TRBJ1-2, the full variable domain is DSGVTQTPKHLITATGQRVTLRCSPRSGDLSVYWYQQSLDQGLQFLIQYYNGEERAKGNILERFSAQQFPDLHSELNLSSLELGDSALYFCASSDSQWTGNYGYTFGSGTRLTVV.

This chain joins TRBV2 and TRBJ1-6; 11 bases agree with TRBD1. This CDR3 is built from 16 residues. V gave up 4 bases and J gave up 9 bases; unmatched junction bases: 8. Per germline, CDR1 SNHLY and CDR2 FYNNEI. CDR3 protein: CASSALGTGGGSPLHF. Written as DNA, the CDR3 is TGTGCCAGCAGTGCACTCGGGACAGGGGGAGGTTCACCCCTCCACTTT. The variable domain in full, with the rest retrieved from reference TRBV2 and TRBJ1-6, is EPEVTQTPSHQVTQMGQEVILRCVPISNHLYFYWYRQILGQKVEFLVSFYNNEISEKSEIFDDQFSVERPDGSNFTLKIRSTKLEDSAMYFCASSALGTGGGSPLHFGNGTRLTVT.

The V call is TRBV6-4, the J call TRBJ2-2, with 7 bases identical to TRBD1. Germline CDR1 MRHNA, CDR2 SNTAGT. V gave up 5 bases and J gave up 8 bases; unmatched junction bases: 5. The CDR3 totals 13 residues. CDR3 amino acids: CASSTGAWGELFF. The DNA of the CDR3 is TGTGCCAGCAGTACAGGGGCCTGGGGGGAGCTGTTTTTT.

The chain joins TRBV19 to TRBJ1-5, with D possibly matching TRBD1 (5 bases). In germline, CDR1 is LNHDA, CDR2 SQIVND (reference sequence). This CDR3 contains 12 residues. Deletions cut 8 bases from V and 4 bases from J, with 9 bases between. The CDR3 region is CASGDRNQPQHF. The CDR3 nucleotides are TGTGCCAGTGGCGACAGAAATCAGCCCCAGCATTTT.

The chain combines TRBV19 with TRBJ2-1, with 8 bases that match TRBD2. In germline, CDR1 is LNHDA, CDR2 SQIVND (reference sequence). CDR3 length: 15 residues. J gave up 7 bases and V 3 bases, and 8 bases lay outside the gene matches. CDR3 in amino acids: CASSIAGGPSNEQFF. The CDR3 coding sequence is TGTGCCAGTAGTATTGCGGGGGGCCCGTCGAATGAGCAGTTCTTC.

The chain combines TRBV11-2 with TRBJ2-1; 8 bases are shared with TRBD1. CDR1 and CDR2 (germline): SGHAT, FQNNGV. V lost 4 bases and J lost 1; bases outside the gene matches: 6. This CDR3 has 16 residues. The CDR3 DNA reads as TGTGCCAGCAGCTCAAAACAGGGGGATTCCTACAATGAGCAGTTCTTC. It codes for CASSSKQGDSYNEQFF.

The chain joins TRBV9 to TRBJ1-4; a possible D gene is TRBD1 (5 bases). The CDR3 extends over 14 amino acids. CDR1 and CDR2 from the germline V gene are SGDLS and YYNGEE. V was shortened by 0 bases and J by 10 bases, with 13 bases between the two germline ends. CDR3 region: CASSVAARAGKLFF. CDR3 coding DNA: TGTGCCAGCAGCGTAGCCGCCAGGGCAGGAAAACTGTTTTTT.

The V and J genes are TRBV9 and TRBJ2-1, with 9 nucleotides matching TRBD2. CDR1 and CDR2 (germline): SGDLS, YYNGEE. This CDR3 region has 16 residues. The V segment lost 0 bases and the J segment 0 bases; nucleotides outside the gene matches: 1. The CDR3 reads CASSVASGNSYNEQFF. The CDR3 DNA reads TGTGCCAGCAGCGTAGCTAGCGGGAACTCCTACAATGAGCAGTTCTTC.

The rearrangement joins TRBV5-6 to TRBJ1-1; unclear D gene. V lost 4 bases to trimming and J lost 1 base, with 8 bases between them. This CDR3 is 13 amino acids long. CDR1 is SGHDT and CDR2 is YYEEEE in the germline V gene. As DNA, the CDR3 is TGTGCCAGCAGCCCCAGGCGGAACACTGAAGCTTTCTTT. Protein sequence: CASSPRRNTEAFF.

The chain is built from TRBV5-1 and TRBJ1-2; D uncertain. Trimming took off 0 bases at V and 2 bases at J, with 5 bases between the two ends. This CDR3 comprises 13 residues. CDR1 and CDR2 (germline): SGHRS, YFSETQ. CDR3: CASSLERNYGYTF. In DNA form, the CDR3 reads TGCGCCAGCAGCTTGGAACGGAACTATGGCTACACCTTC.

This chain uses TRBV4-3 with TRBJ2-1; 8 nucleotides agree with TRBD2. V gave up 4 bases and J gave up 2 bases; unmatched junction bases: 4. Germline assignment: CDR1 LGHNA and CDR2 YSLEER. This CDR3 has 15 amino acids. The CDR3 sequence is CASSPATSAYNEQFF. The CDR3 bases are TGCGCCAGCAGCCCGGCGACTAGCGCCTACAATGAGCAGTTCTTC.